These 8 T cell receptor beta chains were sequenced from one sample in a study of T-cell memory formation after mild COVID-19. TCRdb reprocessed the 5' RACE reads with MiXCR, giving one entry per CDR3 protein. Of approximately 210,000 distinct CDR3 sequences in the sample, 10% are singletons; the top ten hold approximately 3%. Sequencing was done on a sample of PBMCs or a T cell subset sorted from them (not recorded which). The receptors originated from a man between 18 and 29 years old who had mild COVID-19 (a few samples of this study predate the infection). Cell type and time point are not known.

The genes are TRBV11-2 and TRBJ2-7; D is uncertain. Trimming stripped 0 bases from V and 6 bases from J, with 15 bases between. CDR1 SGHAT and CDR2 FQNNGV come from the germline V gene. The CDR3 spans 15 residues. The CDR3 region is CASSLDRTGVGEQYF. DNA of the CDR3: TGTGCCAGCAGCTTAGATCGCACGGGCGTGGGCGAGCAGTACTTC.

The CDR3 sequence is CASSQVPNEQYF. In DNA, the CDR3 is TGTGCCAGCAGCCAAGTCCCAAACGAGCAGTACTTC. The rearrangement joins TRBV14 to TRBJ2-7; D not resolved. The germline gives CDR1 SGHDN, CDR2 FVKESK. This CDR3 comprises 12 residues. Trimming left V 1 base short and J 5 bases short, with 6 bases between.

The chain is built from TRBV20-1 and TRBJ2-7; unclear D gene. The CDR3 sequence is 17 residues long. V was trimmed by 3 bases and J by 5 bases, leaving 26 bases between them. From germline, CDR1 is DFQATT and CDR2 SNEGSKA (reference sequence). CDR3 nucleotides: TGCAGTGCTAGGTGGAGTCTTGGGGTGGGAAACTGGAACGAGCAGTACTTC. Amino acids: CSARWSLGVGNWNEQYF.

This clonotype was seen at least ten times. The chain recombines TRBV7-9 with TRBJ2-1; 8 bases align to TRBD1. This CDR3 is 13 amino acids long. Germline V gene data show CDR1 as SEHNR and CDR2 as FQNEAQ (reference sequence). Germline trimming cut 5 bases from V and 6 bases from J; bases unmatched to any gene: 3. This CDR3 reads CASSATGVNEQFF. CDR3 nucleotide sequence: TGTGCCAGCAGCGCGACAGGGGTCAATGAGCAGTTCTTC.

This clonotype was seen more than once but under ten times. The chain uses TRBV5-1 and TRBJ1-1; no clear D. Germline V gene sequence: CDR1 SGHRS, CDR2 YFSETQ. CDR3 length: 13 residues. V was shortened by 5 bases and J by 2 bases, with 10 bases between the two germline ends. Here the CDR3 DNA reads TGCGCCAGCAGTGTTAGAGGAAACACTGAAGCTTTCTTT. Encoded protein: CASSVRGNTEAFF.

The chain joins TRBV5-1 to TRBJ2-1; 12 bases map to TRBD1. The germline V gene has CDR1 SGHRS and CDR2 YFSETQ. V dropped 3 bases and J dropped 5; count of bases not matched to a gene: 6. This CDR3 spans 16 amino acids. CDR3 amino acids: CASSSGTGGFNNEQFF. The CDR3 DNA is TGCGCCAGCAGCTCCGGGACAGGGGGCTTCAACAATGAGCAGTTCTTC.

The rearrangement uses TRBV6-2 or TRBV6-3 and TRBJ2-3; TRBD1 or TRBD2 may be the D gene (5 bases each). Germline loops: CDR1 MNHEY, CDR2 SVGEGT. Trimming removed 6 bases at V and 0 bases at J, with 22 bases between. The CDR3 is 18 residues long. CDR3 amino acids: CASSSPGRNLFSTDTQYF. CDR3 sequence (DNA): TGTGCCAGCAGCTCGCCGGGACGGAATTTATTTAGCACAGATACGCAGTATTTT.

This clonotype was counted at least ten times. The rearrangement uses TRBV7-3 and TRBJ2-3, with 8 bases aligning to TRBD2. CDR3 length: 16 residues. Germline V lookup: CDR1 SGHTA, CDR2 FQGTGA. With V trimmed by 5 bases and J by 5 bases, 12 bases remained unmatched. Written as DNA, the CDR3 is TGTGCCAGCAGCCCTCGGGGGGGGGCTGGAGGAGATACGCAGTATTTT. Translation gives CASSPRGGAGGDTQYF.